The rows below give T cell receptor beta chains drawn from one sample of a study of CD8 T cells in ankylosing spondylitis. TCRdb passed the 5' RACE reads through MiXCR, listing each CDR3 protein once. The sample lists 150,000 or so distinct CDR3 sequences; around 16% were seen once. The sample taken for sequencing was blood, either unsorted or a sorted T cell fraction (not recorded which). These receptors all come from a male donor with ankylosing spondylitis or in good health (not recorded which). Both conserved end residues are part of each CDR3. The D gene is left open where the match is weak.

TRBV7-3	TRBD2	CASSHRLAGDNEQFF
TRBV5-1	TRBD1	CASSKGQANTGELFF
TRBV28	TRBD2	CASSILAGVNGELFF
TRBV5-1	.	CASSVRRAEGTEAFF
TRBV7-2	TRBD2	CASSLVTSGSGEQFF
TRBV6-1	.	CASSRGGNQPQHF
TRBV3-1	.	CASSQVSGGYTF
TRBV5-1	TRBD1	CASSPRGRGTEAFF
TRBV24-1	TRBD1	CATSDLALPGGVGELFF
TRBV14	TRBD2	CASSLGLAGVRQFF
TRBV19	.	CASTIGGANIQYF
TRBV7-2	TRBD2	CASSSWAGGPTDTQYF
TRBV6-1	TRBD2	CASSDRTSGIDEQYF
TRBV5-5	.	CASSGYSYEQYF
TRBV27	.	CASSFGANYGYTF
TRBV2	.	CASSKRGSPPSDEQFF
TRBV5-1	TRBD1	CASSQGQEWDGCTF
TRBV27	.	CASSPLDSHTGELFF
TRBV12-5	.	CASGSMTPNTEAFF
TRBV10-3	.	CAIRAGRASEQYF
TRBV19	.	CASSIGQEYNEQFF
TRBV3-1	.	CASSQRWEDTEAFF